This T cell receptor (beta chain) was sequenced in a study of blood T cell repertoires in COVID-19. Study background: COVID-19 samples from acute and convalescent phases originated in the United States, Italy and Spain. Nucleic acid was either cDNA or gDNA, and it came from T cells, B-cell-depleted T cells, or PBMCs.

Authors' analysis steps: Counts of nucleated cells, estimated from reference gene primer amplification, were obtained. Here immunoSEQ multiplex PCR was the method, and the copy in TCRdb shows in-frame clones only, minus some. The D gene and trimming were derived from the DNA, and the V and J assignments and clone size from that table. In the table there are about 80,000 clones, over 80% of which are singletons. V was shortened by 0 bases and J by 6 bases, with 8 bases between the two germline ends. The CDR3 totals 13 residues. In germline, CDR1 is MNHEY, CDR2 SVGAGI. The sequence came from a man over 45 with acute or convalescent COVID-19. The chain uses TRBV6-5 and TRBJ1-2; tentative D call: TRBD1 (5 bases). The source material was peripheral blood. CDR3 amino acids: CASSYSGPDGYTF. DNA for the CDR3: TGTGCCAGCAGTTACTCGGGGCCGGATGGCTACACCTTC.